These 15 T cell receptor beta chains were all obtained from the same sample, sequenced in a study of blood T cell repertoires in COVID-19. Profiling relied on immunoSEQ multiplex PCR, and the TCRdb table lists in-frame clones only, not all of them. Here the sample spans about 88,000 clones, 90% being singletons. The sample was peripheral blood. The receptors were sampled from a man in his fifties or sixties with acute or convalescent COVID-19.

The chain combines TRBV2 with TRBJ2-6, with 7 bases that match TRBD1. CDR1 is SNHLY, CDR2 FYNNEI, per germline. V lost 6 bases, J lost 4 bases, and 3 bases stayed unmatched. The CDR3 sequence is 14 residues long. The CDR3 here is CASRETGGANVLTF. The CDR3 nucleotides read TGTGCCAGCAGGGAGACAGGGGGGGCCAACGTCCTGACTTTC.

This clone occurred a few times. The gene calls are TRBV18 and TRBJ2-3, with 16 bases that match TRBD2. V lost 4 bases and J lost 8; bases outside the gene matches: 6. CDR1 is KGHSH, CDR2 LQKENI, per germline. CDR3 length equals 16 residues. The CDR3 reads CASSQPGLAGGRTQYF. The CDR3 DNA is TGTGCCAGCTCACAACCGGGACTAGCGGGAGGGCGTACGCAGTATTTT.

V usage is TRBV28 and J usage is TRBJ2-7, with D perhaps TRBD1 (5 bases). This CDR3 contains 12 residues. Trimming took off 6 bases at V and 2 bases at J, with 8 bases between the two ends. Germline V gene data show CDR1 as MDHEN and CDR2 as SYDVKM. For the CDR3, the DNA is TGTGCCAGCAGACAGGCCACCTACGAGCAGTACTTC. Translation gives CASRQATYEQYF.

On this clone itself: As the CDR3 is not closed by the conserved phenylalanine or tryptophan, this likely results from a read error. The DNA is left out, because the CDR3 cannot be placed on it with certainty; the CDR3 is given as TCRdb lists it. The V call is TRBV28, the J call TRBJ1-2; TRBD1 was called by the table and not checked on the DNA. The germline V gene encodes CDR1 MDHEN and CDR2 SYDVKM. The CDR3 is 13 amino acids long, termini counted. The CDR3: CASRAKGTITQVL.

The V and J genes are TRBV7-9 and TRBJ1-4; a possible D gene is TRBD1 (5 bases). CDR3 length: 15 amino acids. Germline loops: CDR1 SEHNR, CDR2 FQNEAQ (reference sequence). Trimming removed 3 bases at V and 6 bases at J, with 14 bases between. CDR3 DNA: TGTGCCAGCAGCTTGGTGGCAGGGCAGGATGAAAAACTGTTTTTT. The encoded protein is CASSLVAGQDEKLFF. Variable domain in full (rest from reference TRBV7-9 and TRBJ1-4): DTGVSQNPRHKITKRGQNVTFRCDPISEHNRLYWYRQTLGQGPEFLTYFQNEAQLEKSRLLSDRFSAERPKGSFSTLEIQRTEQGDSAMYLCASSLVAGQDEKLFFGSGTQLSVL.

The genes are TRBV6-5 and TRBJ1-5, with TRBD1 as a possible D gene (5 bases). The germline CDR1 and CDR2 sequences are MNHEY and SVGAGI. V lost 6 bases to trimming and J lost 2 bases, with 11 bases between them. The CDR3 has 14 amino acids. The CDR3 reads CASRRGGGNQPQHF. The DNA for the CDR3 is TGTGCCAGCAGGCGTGGGGGGGGCAATCAGCCCCAGCATTTT.

This clone was observed a handful of times. One end of the junction fails to match germline, which may point to a read error. V and J are TRBV6-5 and TRBJ2-3, with 10 bases fitting TRBD2. Looked up from germline, CDR1 is MNHEY and CDR2 is SVGAGI. The CDR3 extends over 15 amino acids. The CDR3 loop is CASSDSSGSLDTQYF. In DNA, the CDR3 is TGTGCCAGCAGTGACTCTAGCGGGAGTCTCGATACGCAGTATTTT.

The chain uses TRBV4-1 and TRBJ2-2, with D possibly matching TRBD2 (5 bases). This CDR3 is built from 14 residues. Trimming removed 6 bases at V and 0 bases at J, with 8 bases between. Germline V gene lookup returns CDR1 MGHRA and CDR2 YSYEKL. The CDR3 DNA reads as TGCGCCAGCAGGAGGGAAACGAACACCGGGGAGCTGTTTTTT. Translating it yields CASRRETNTGELFF.

This rearrangement joins TRBV5-4 to TRBJ1-1; a possible D gene is TRBD1 (5 bases). From germline, CDR1 is SGHNT and CDR2 YYREEE (reference sequence). The ends were cut back, 4 bases at V and 1 base at J, with 8 bases in the middle. This CDR3 region has 13 residues. Here the CDR3 DNA reads TGTGCCAGCAGCGGCGGGGCGAACACTGAAGCTTTCTTT. It translates to CASSGGANTEAFF.

V usage is TRBV29-1 and J usage is TRBJ2-7; D gene ambiguous. This CDR3 has 11 amino acids. With 4 bases removed from V and 4 bases from J, the gap between germline ends came to 8 bases. Germline-derived CDR1 and CDR2 are SQVTM and ANQGSEA. CDR3 nucleotide sequence: TGCAGCGTTGCAACTGCTTACGAGCAGTACTTC. Its translation is CSVATAYEQYF.

The V and J genes are TRBV12-3 or TRBV12-4 and TRBJ1-1, with D hard to call. V was cut by 4 bases and J by 1 base, with 7 bases left in between. CDR3 length: 13 amino acids. DNA for the CDR3: TGTGCCAGCAGTTCGTCTTCGAACACTGAAGCTTTCTTT. Amino acid sequence: CASSSSSNTEAFF.

The V and J genes are TRBV7-6 and TRBJ2-1; 9 bases are a match to TRBD1. Trimming removed 3 bases from V and 5 bases from J; junction bases left unmatched: 5. The CDR3 length is 15 residues. CDR1 and CDR2 from the germline V gene are SGHVS and FNYEAQ. CDR3 bases: TGTGCCAGCAGCTTGCCGGGACAGGGACACAATGAGCAGTTCTTC. Translated, it gives CASSLPGQGHNEQFF. Full variable domain (remainder filled in from reference TRBV7-6 and TRBJ2-1): GAGVSQSPRYKVTKRGQDVALRCDPISGHVSLYWYRQALGQGPEFLTYFNYEAQQDKSGLPNDRFSAERPEGSISTLTIQRTEQRDSAMYRCASSLPGQGHNEQFFGPGTRLTVL.

V and J are TRBV6-6 and TRBJ2-1; 11 bases agree with TRBD2. Trimming cost V 5 bases and J 4 bases; bases outside gene matches: 4. CDR1 and CDR2 from the germline V gene are MNHNY and SVGAGI (reference sequence). The CDR3 has 15 amino acids. The DNA for the CDR3 is TGTGCCAGCAGTAAGGGACTAGCGGTTTACAATGAGCAGTTCTTC. It encodes CASSKGLAVYNEQFF.

The chain carries TRBV19 and TRBJ1-5, with D possibly TRBD1 on 5 matching bases. Germline V gives CDR1 LNHDA, CDR2 SQIVND (reference sequence). Trimming removed 0 bases at V and 0 bases at J, with 15 bases between. The CDR3 has 18 amino acids. The CDR3 loop is CASSIDSMDIHSNQPQHF. As DNA, the CDR3 is TGTGCCAGTAGTATAGATAGTATGGACATCCATAGCAATCAGCCCCAGCATTTT. The full variable domain, completed using reference TRBV19 and TRBJ1-5, is DGGITQSPKYLFRKEGQNVTLSCEQNLNHDAMYWYRQDPGQGLRLIYYSQIVNDFQKGDIAEGYSVSREKKESFPLTVTSAQKNPTAFYLCASSIDSMDIHSNQPQHFGDGTRLSIL.

This chain uses TRBV7-8 with TRBJ2-5; 9 bases are shared with TRBD2. Germline CDR1 reads SGHVS; CDR2 reads FQNEAQ. The CDR3 consists of 15 residues. J was trimmed by 4 bases and V by 5 bases; bases with no gene match: 8. In DNA, the CDR3 is TGTGCCAGCAGCCAGTCGCCTAGCGGGACAGAGACCCAGTACTTC. Translated: CASSQSPSGTETQYF.